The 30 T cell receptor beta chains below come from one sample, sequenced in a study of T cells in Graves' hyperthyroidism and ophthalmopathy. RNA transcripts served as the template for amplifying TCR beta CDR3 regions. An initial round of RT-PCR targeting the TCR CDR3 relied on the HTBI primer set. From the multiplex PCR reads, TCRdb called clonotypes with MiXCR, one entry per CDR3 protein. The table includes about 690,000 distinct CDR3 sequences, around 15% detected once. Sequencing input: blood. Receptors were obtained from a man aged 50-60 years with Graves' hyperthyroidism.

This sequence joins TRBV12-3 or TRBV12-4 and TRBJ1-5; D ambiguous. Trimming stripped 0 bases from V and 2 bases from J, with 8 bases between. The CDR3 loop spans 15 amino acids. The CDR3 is CASSLAARGNQPQHF. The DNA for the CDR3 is TGTGCCAGCAGTTTAGCGGCGAGGGGCAATCAGCCCCAGCATTTT.

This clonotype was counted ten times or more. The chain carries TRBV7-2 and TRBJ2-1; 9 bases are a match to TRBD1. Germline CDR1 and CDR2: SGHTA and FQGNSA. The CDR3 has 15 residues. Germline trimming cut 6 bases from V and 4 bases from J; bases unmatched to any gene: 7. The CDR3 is CASSSDRGSYNEQFF. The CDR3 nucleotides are TGTGCCAGCAGTTCCGACAGGGGGTCTTACAATGAGCAGTTCTTC.

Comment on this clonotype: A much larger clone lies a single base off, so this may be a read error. DNA of the CDR3: TGTGCCAGCAGTGATGTCTACGGACAGGGGAATCAGCCCCAGCATTTT. Protein: CASSDVYGQGNQPQHF. The genes are TRBV25-1 and TRBJ1-5; TRBD1 aligns across 9 bases. Germline V gene sequence: CDR1 MGHDK, CDR2 SYGVNS. The junction had 7 bases not matched to a gene; V was cut back by 3 bases and J by 4 bases. The CDR3 extends over 16 amino acids.

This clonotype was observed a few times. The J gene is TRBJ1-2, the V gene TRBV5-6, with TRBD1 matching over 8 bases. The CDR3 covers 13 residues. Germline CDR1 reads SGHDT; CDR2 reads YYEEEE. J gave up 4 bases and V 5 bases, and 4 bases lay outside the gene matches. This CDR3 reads CASRSGTGYGYTF. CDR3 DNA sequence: TGTGCCAGCAGATCCGGGACAGGCTATGGCTACACCTTC.

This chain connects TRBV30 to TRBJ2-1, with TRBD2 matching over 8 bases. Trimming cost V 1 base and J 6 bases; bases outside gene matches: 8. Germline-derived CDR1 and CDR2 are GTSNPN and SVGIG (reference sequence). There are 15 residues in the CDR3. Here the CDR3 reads CAWSAGTRKTNEQFF. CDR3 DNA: TGTGCCTGGAGTGCTGGGACTAGAAAGACCAATGAGCAGTTCTTC. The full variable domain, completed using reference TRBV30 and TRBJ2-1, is SQTIHQWPATLVQPVGSPLSLECTVEGTSNPNLYWYRQAAGRGLQLLFYSVGIGQISSEVPQNLSASRPQDRQFILSSKKLLLSDSGFYLCAWSAGTRKTNEQFFGPGTRLTVL.

The CDR3 DNA reads as TGTGCCACCAGTGATTTGGGCTTCGGCACCGGGGAGCTGTTTTTT. Protein sequence: CATSDLGFGTGELFF. The V and J genes are TRBV24-1 and TRBJ2-2; D not resolved. Trimming took 0 bases from V and 4 from J, leaving 8 bases between them. The germline V gene has CDR1 KGHDR and CDR2 SFDVKD. This CDR3 spans 15 amino acids.

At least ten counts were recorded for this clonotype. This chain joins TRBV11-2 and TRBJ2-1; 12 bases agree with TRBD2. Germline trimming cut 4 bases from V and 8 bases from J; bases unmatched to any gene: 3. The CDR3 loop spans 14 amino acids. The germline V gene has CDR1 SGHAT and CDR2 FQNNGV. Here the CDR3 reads CASSSSGRADEQFF. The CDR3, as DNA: TGTGCCAGCAGCTCTAGCGGGAGGGCCGATGAGCAGTTCTTC.

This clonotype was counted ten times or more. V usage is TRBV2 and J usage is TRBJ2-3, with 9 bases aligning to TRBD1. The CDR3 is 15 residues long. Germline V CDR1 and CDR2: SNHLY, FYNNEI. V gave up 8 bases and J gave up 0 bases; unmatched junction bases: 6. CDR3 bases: TGTGCCAGCGGGAGGGACAGGGCAAGCACAGATACGCAGTATTTT. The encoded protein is CASGRDRASTDTQYF.

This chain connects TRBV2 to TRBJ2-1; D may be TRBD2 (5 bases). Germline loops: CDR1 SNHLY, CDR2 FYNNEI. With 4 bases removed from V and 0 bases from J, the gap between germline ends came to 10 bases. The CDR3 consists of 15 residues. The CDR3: CASSGGYSSYNEQFF. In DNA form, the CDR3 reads TGTGCCAGCAGTGGCGGGTATAGCTCCTACAATGAGCAGTTCTTC.

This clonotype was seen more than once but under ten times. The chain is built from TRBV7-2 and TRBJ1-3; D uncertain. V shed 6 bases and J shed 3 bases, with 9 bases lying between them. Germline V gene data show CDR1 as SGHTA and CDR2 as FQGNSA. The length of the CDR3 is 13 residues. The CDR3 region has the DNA TGTGCCAGCAGATTAAATCTTGGAAACACCATATATTTT. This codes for CASRLNLGNTIYF.

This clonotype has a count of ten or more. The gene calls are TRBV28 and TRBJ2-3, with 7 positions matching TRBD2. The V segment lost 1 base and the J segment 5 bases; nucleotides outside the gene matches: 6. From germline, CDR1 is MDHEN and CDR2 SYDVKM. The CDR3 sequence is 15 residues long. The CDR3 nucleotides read TGTGCCAGCAGTTTATTTCGGGAGGAACGAGATACGCAGTATTTT. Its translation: CASSLFREERDTQYF.

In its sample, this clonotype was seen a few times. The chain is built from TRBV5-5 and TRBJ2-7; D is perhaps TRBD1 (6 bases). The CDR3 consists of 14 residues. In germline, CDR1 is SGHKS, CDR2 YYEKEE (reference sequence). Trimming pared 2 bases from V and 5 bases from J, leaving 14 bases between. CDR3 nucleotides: TGTGCCAGCAGCTTTCAACAGGGTAGCGACGAGCAGTACTTC. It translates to CASSFQQGSDEQYF. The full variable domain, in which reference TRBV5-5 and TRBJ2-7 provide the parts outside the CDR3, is DAGVTQSPTHLIKTRGQQVTLRCSPISGHKSVSWYQQVLGQGPQFIFQYYEKEERGRGNFPDRFSARQFPNYSSELNVNALLLGDSALYLCASSFQQGSDEQYFGPGTRLTVT.

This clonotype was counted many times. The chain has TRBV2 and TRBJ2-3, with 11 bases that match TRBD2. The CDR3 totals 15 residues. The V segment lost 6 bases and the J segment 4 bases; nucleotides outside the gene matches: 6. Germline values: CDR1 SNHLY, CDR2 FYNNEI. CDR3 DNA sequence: TGTGCCAGCAGGGCACTAGCGGGAGAGGCAGATACGCAGTATTTT. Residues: CASRALAGEADTQYF.

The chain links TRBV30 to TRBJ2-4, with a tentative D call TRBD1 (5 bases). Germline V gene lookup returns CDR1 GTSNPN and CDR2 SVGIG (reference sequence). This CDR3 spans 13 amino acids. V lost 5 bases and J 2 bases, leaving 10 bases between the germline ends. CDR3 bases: TGTGCCTGGGGGGCCAGTACCAAAAACATTCAGTACTTC. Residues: CAWGASTKNIQYF.

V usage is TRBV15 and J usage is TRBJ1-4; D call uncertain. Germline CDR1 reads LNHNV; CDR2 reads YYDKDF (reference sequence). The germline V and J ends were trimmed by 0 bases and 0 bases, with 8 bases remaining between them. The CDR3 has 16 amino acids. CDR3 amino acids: CATSRDKFATNEKLFF. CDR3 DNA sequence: TGTGCCACCAGCAGAGATAAATTTGCAACTAATGAAAAACTGTTTTTT. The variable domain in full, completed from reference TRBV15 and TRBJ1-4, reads DAMVIQNPRYQVTQFGKPVTLSCSQTLNHNVMYWYQQKSSQAPKLLFHYYDKDFNNEADTPDNFQSRRPNTSFCFLDIRSPGLGDTAMYLCATSRDKFATNEKLFFGSGTQLSVL.

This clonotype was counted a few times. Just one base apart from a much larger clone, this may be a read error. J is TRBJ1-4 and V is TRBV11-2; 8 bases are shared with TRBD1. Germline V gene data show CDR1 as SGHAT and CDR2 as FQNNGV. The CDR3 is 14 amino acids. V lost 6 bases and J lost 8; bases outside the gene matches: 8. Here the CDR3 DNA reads TGTGCCAGCAGTAACGGACAGGGTCTAGAAAAACTGTTTTTT. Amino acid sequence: CASSNGQGLEKLFF.

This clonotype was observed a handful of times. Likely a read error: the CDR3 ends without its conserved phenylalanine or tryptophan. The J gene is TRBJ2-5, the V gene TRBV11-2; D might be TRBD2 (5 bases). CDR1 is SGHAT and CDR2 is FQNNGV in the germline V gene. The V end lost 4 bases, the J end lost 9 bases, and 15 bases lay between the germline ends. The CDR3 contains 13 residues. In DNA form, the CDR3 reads TGTGCCAGCAGCTACACGAGGCAGGAGGCCCAGTACCTC. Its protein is CASSYTRQEAQYL.

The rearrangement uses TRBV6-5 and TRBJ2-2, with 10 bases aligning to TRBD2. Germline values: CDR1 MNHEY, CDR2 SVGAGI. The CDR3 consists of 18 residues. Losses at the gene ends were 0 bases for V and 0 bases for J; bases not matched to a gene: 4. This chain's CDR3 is CASSYSASGGANTGELFF. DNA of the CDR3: TGTGCCAGCAGTTACTCAGCTAGCGGGGGCGCGAACACCGGGGAGCTGTTTTTT.

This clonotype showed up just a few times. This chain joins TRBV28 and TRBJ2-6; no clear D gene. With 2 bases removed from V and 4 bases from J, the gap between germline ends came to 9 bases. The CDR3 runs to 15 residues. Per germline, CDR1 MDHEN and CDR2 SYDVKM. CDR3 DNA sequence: TGTGCCAGCAGTTTAGCCCCCTTGGGGGCCAACGTCCTGACTTTC. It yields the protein CASSLAPLGANVLTF. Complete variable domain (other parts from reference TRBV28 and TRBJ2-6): DVKVTQSSRYLVKRTGEKVFLECVQDMDHENMFWYRQDPGLGLRLIYFSYDVKMKEKGDIPEGYSVSREKKERFSLILESASTNQTSMYLCASSLAPLGANVLTFGAGSRLTVL.

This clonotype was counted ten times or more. The CDR3 region is CASSLQSSASTDTQYF. CDR3 nucleotides: TGTGCCAGCAGCTTACAGTCTAGCGCTAGCACAGATACGCAGTATTTT. The chain is built from TRBV7-2 and TRBJ2-3; tentatively, D is TRBD2 (6 bases). This CDR3 spans 16 amino acids. CDR1 and CDR2 (germline): SGHTA, FQGNSA. The V gene lost 2 bases and the J gene lost 0 bases, with 12 bases spanning the gap.

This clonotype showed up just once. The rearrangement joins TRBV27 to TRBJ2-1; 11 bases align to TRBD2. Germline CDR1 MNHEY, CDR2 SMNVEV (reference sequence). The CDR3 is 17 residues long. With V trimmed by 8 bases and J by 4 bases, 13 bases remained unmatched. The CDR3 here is CASGPLAGGNFYNEQFF. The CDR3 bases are TGTGCCAGCGGACCTCTAGCGGGAGGCAATTTTTACAATGAGCAGTTCTTC.

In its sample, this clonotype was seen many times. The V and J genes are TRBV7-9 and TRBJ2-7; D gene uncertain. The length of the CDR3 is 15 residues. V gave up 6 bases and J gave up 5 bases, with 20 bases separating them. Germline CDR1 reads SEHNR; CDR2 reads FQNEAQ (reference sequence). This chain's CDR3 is CASRRTVNSPDEQYF. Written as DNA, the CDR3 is TGTGCCAGCAGGAGGACCGTAAATTCGCCAGACGAGCAGTACTTC.

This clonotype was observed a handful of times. CDR3 region: CASSETVYEQYF. As DNA, the CDR3 is TGTGCCAGCAGTGAGACAGTATACGAGCAGTACTTC. The rearrangement uses TRBV6-1 and TRBJ2-7; possibly TRBD1 for D (5 bases). CDR1 is MNHNS, CDR2 SASEGT, per germline. V was trimmed by 3 bases and J by 4 bases, leaving 7 bases between them. The CDR3 is 12 residues long.

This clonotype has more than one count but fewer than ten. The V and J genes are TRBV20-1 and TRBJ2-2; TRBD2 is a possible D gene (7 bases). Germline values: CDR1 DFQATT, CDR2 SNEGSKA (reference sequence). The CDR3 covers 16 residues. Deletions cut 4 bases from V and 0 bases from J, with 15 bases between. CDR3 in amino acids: CSAKRAGASNTGELFF. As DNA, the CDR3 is TGCAGTGCTAAGAGGGCGGGGGCATCGAACACCGGGGAGCTGTTTTTT.

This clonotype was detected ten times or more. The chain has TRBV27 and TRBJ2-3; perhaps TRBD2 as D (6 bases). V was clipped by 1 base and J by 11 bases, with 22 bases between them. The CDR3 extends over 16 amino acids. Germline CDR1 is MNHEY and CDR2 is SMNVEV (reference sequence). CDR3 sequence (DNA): TGTGCCAGCAGTTTATACACGGGACTCCCGCAAGGTGGGCAGTATTTT. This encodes CASSLYTGLPQGGQYF.

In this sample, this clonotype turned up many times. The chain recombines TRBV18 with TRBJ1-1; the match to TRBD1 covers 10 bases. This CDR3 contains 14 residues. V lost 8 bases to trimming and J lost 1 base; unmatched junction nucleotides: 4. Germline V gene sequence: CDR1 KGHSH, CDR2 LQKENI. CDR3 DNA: TGTGCCAGCAGTAGGACAGGGGGGAACACTGAAGCTTTCTTT. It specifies CASSRTGGNTEAFF. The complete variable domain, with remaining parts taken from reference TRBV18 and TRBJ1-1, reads NAGVMQNPRHLVRRRGQEARLRCSPMKGHSHVYWYRQLPEEGLKFMVYLQKENIIDESGMPKERFSAEFPKEGPSILRIQQVVRGDSAAYFCASSRTGGNTEAFFGQGTRLTVV.

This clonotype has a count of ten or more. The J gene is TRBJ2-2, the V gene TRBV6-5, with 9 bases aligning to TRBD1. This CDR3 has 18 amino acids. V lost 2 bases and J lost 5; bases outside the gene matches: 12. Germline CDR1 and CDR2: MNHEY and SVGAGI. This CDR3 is CASSYKGTGFGWTGELFF. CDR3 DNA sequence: TGTGCCAGCAGTTACAAGGGGACAGGGTTTGGGTGGACCGGGGAGCTGTTTTTT.

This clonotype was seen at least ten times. CDR3 in amino acids: CASSSGHSSTEAFF. The CDR3 bases are TGTGCCAGCAGTTCAGGCCACAGTTCGACTGAAGCTTTCTTT. J is TRBJ1-1 and V is TRBV12-3 or TRBV12-4; D is unclear. CDR3 size: 14 residues. The V end lost 4 bases, the J end lost 5 bases, and 14 bases lay between the germline ends.

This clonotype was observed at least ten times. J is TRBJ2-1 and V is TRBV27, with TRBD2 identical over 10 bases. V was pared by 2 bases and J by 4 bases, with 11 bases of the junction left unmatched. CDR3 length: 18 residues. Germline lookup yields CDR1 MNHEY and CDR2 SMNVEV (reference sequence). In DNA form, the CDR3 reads TGTGCCAGCAGTTTAATAAGGGCTAGCGGGAGAGTATACAATGAGCAGTTCTTC. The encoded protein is CASSLIRASGRVYNEQFF.

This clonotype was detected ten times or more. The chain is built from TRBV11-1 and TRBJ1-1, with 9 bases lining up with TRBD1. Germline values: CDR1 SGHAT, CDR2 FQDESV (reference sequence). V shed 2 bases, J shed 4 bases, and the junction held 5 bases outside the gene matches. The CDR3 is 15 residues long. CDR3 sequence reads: CASSLPGQGFTEAFF. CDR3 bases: TGTGCCAGCAGCTTACCGGGACAGGGCTTCACTGAAGCTTTCTTT.